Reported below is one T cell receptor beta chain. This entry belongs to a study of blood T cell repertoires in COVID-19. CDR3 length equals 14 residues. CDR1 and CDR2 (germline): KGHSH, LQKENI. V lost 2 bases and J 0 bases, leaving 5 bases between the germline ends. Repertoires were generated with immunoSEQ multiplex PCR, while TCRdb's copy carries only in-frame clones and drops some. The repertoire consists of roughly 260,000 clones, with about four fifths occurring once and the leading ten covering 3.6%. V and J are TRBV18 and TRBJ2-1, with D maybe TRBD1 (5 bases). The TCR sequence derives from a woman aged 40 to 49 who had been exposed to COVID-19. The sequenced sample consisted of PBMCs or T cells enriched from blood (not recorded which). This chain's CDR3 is CASSPDSSYNEQFF. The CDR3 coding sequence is TGTGCCAGCTCACCAGACAGCTCCTACAATGAGCAGTTCTTC.